This TCR beta chain was sequenced during a study of T cells in localized non-small cell lung cancer. Regarding the study as a whole: Median around 56 top-100 tumor clones were shared with paired adjacent lung. Blood T cell density predicted longer survival; adjacent-lung clonality, shorter. Without multi-region sequencing, intratumor heterogeneity could not be excluded. Maximal T cell clonality occurred in uninvolved adjacent lung, with tumor ranking below it.

The CDR3 consists of 14 residues. V gave up 6 bases and J gave up 1 base; unmatched junction bases: 3. Germline CDR1 reads SNHLY; CDR2 reads FYNNEI. Sequenced by immunoSEQ multiplex PCR; TCRdb stores in-frame clones only, minus some. This repertoire shows some 3,500 clones, 25% to 35% found once; its top ten account for 13% to 15%. This clone was seen a few times. The antigen is unknown. The TCR comes from a male donor aged 60 or over with stage I lung adenocarcinoma. The sample consisted of lung tumor tissue, taken before any cancer treatment. The J gene is TRBJ1-1, the V gene TRBV2, with 9 nucleotides matching TRBD1. The chain's CDR3 is CASRRQGGNTEAFF. The CDR3, as DNA: TGTGCCAGCAGAAGACAGGGGGGGAACACTGAAGCTTTCTTT.